This TCR beta chain was recorded in a study of regulatory T cells in long-lasting Graves disease. Overall study: For a period under 3 months, newly diagnosed Graves' patients had taken antithyroid drugs.

V gave up 2 bases and J gave up 9 bases; unmatched junction bases: 6. The CDR3 totals 14 residues. CDR1 and CDR2 from the germline V gene are SGHTA and FQGTGA. Time point described: newly diagnosed GD, antithyroid drugs for less than 3 months. Extracted RNA from PBMCs served as the source of the TCR library. In its sample, this clonotype was seen many times. Both iRepertoire HTBI primers and Arm-PCR of CDR3 regions were used to build the TCR beta libraries. TCRdb passed the multiplex PCR reads through MiXCR, listing each CDR3 protein once. The sample yields over 500,000 distinct CDR3 sequences, around 16% seen once. This same sample was also part of a study on T cells in Graves' hyperthyroidism and ophthalmopathy. From that report: The study defined stable Graves' hyperthyroidism as no ophthalmopathy progression within 18 months. The hyperthyroidism was newly diagnosed and had lasted under 2 months; the patients were aged 18 to 65. Investigators excluded patients with uncontrolled infection, other autoimmune disease, pregnancy or lactation.

The TCR was taken from a man between 18 and 29 years old with Graves disease. V gene TRBV7-3 combines with J gene TRBJ2-1, with 8 bases aligning to TRBD2. The sample here was peripheral blood mononuclear cells (PBMCs), taken at new diagnosis, from a patient treated with antithyroid drugs. The CDR3 loop reads CASSLAAGGPEQFF. CDR3 nucleotides: TGTGCCAGCAGCTTAGCGGCGGGAGGCCCTGAGCAGTTCTTC.